The 24 T cell receptor beta chains reported below all come from one sample, sequenced in a study of cytomegalovirus exposure and HLA in healthy donors. The table came from immunoSEQ multiplex PCR; TCRdb's copy has only in-frame clones and leaves some out. Here the sample spans about 110,000 clones, roughly 86% being singletons. The specimen was PBMCs. These TCRs come from a woman younger than 35 in good health and CMV-seronegative.

This clone was seen a single time. V is TRBV4-3 and J is TRBJ2-3, with D possibly matching TRBD2 (5 bases). Germline assignment: CDR1 LGHNA and CDR2 YSLEER. This CDR3 spans 17 amino acids. Trimming took 3 bases from V and 3 from J, leaving 19 bases between them. The CDR3 loop reads CASSQRVLPQLTDTQYF. As DNA, the CDR3 is TGCGCCAGCAGCCAGAGGGTACTCCCCCAATTAACAGATACGCAGTATTTT.

The genes are TRBV15 and TRBJ1-4; no clear D gene. V was trimmed by 3 bases and J by 2 bases, leaving 13 bases between them. CDR1 LNHNV and CDR2 YYDKDF come from the germline V gene (reference sequence). The CDR3 loop spans 16 amino acids. In DNA form, the CDR3 reads TGTGCCACCAGCAGGACGCGGGGTGGGACTAATGAAAAACTGTTTTTT. Its translation: CATSRTRGGTNEKLFF.

The gene calls are TRBV19 and TRBJ2-7; no clear D. With 3 bases removed from V and 1 base from J, the gap between germline ends came to 7 bases. Germline CDR1 LNHDA, CDR2 SQIVND (reference sequence). CDR3 length equals 13 residues. Written as DNA, the CDR3 is TGTGCCAGTAGTATGGGCCCGTCCTACGAGCAGTACTTC. The encoded protein is CASSMGPSYEQYF. The full variable domain, in which reference TRBV19 and TRBJ2-7 provide the parts outside the CDR3, is DGGITQSPKYLFRKEGQNVTLSCEQNLNHDAMYWYRQDPGQGLRLIYYSQIVNDFQKGDIAEGYSVSREKKESFPLTVTSAQKNPTAFYLCASSMGPSYEQYFGPGTRLTVT.

The J gene is TRBJ1-1, the V gene TRBV2; D remains unclear. V dropped 6 bases and J dropped 10 bases, with 21 bases sitting between them. The CDR3 sequence is 14 residues long. CDR1 SNHLY and CDR2 FYNNEI come from the germline V gene. The CDR3 coding sequence is TGTGCCAGCAGCCTTCTTAGCACCGAGCTGGGAGCTTTCTTT. Amino acids: CASSLLSTELGAFF.

V and J are TRBV4-3 and TRBJ1-1; possibly TRBD1 for D (5 bases). The germline V gene has CDR1 LGHNA and CDR2 YSLEER. The V end lost 4 bases, the J end lost 7 bases, and 16 bases lay between the germline ends. CDR3 size: 14 residues. DNA for the CDR3: TGCGCCAGCAGCCCCCGGGGGAGGGGAGGTGAAGCTTTCTTT. It encodes CASSPRGRGGEAFF.

The V gene is TRBV12-5, the J gene TRBJ2-7; TRBD2 is a possible D gene (6 bases). V lost 0 bases and J 0 bases, leaving 18 bases between the germline ends. There are 18 residues in the CDR3. Germline assignment: CDR1 LGHNT and CDR2 FRNRAP. CDR3 amino acids: CASGLVGRRGLSSYEQYF. The DNA for the CDR3 is TGTGCTAGTGGTTTGGTGGGCCGGAGGGGCCTCAGCTCCTACGAGCAGTACTTC.

This chain connects TRBV15 to TRBJ1-4; the D gene is possibly TRBD1 (5 bases). Germline V CDR1 and CDR2: LNHNV, YYDKDF (reference sequence). The CDR3 loop spans 16 amino acids. Trimming removed 0 bases from V and 2 bases from J, with 10 bases in between. The CDR3 region is CATSRDRGSTNEKLFF. CDR3 nucleotide sequence: TGTGCCACCAGCAGAGATAGGGGATCTACTAATGAAAAACTGTTTTTT.

The chain joins TRBV27 to TRBJ2-1; 11 bases are shared with TRBD2. V was pared by 0 bases and J by 6 bases, with 4 bases of the junction left unmatched. The CDR3 has 16 amino acids. Germline values: CDR1 MNHEY, CDR2 SMNVEV (reference sequence). The CDR3 reads CASSLSITSGSNEQFF. The DNA for the CDR3 is TGTGCCAGCAGTTTATCGATTACTAGCGGGAGCAATGAGCAGTTCTTC.

The V call is TRBV4-3, the J call TRBJ1-1; D gene uncertain. Germline V lookup: CDR1 LGHNA, CDR2 YSLEER. The CDR3 is made up of 13 amino acids. Trimming took off 7 bases at V and 0 bases at J, with 9 bases between the two ends. CDR3 nucleotide sequence: TGCGCCAGCAAGAGGAATATGAACACTGAAGCTTTCTTT. Protein: CASKRNMNTEAFF.

This clone occurred once. The chain is built from TRBV18 and TRBJ2-3, with TRBD2 matching over 7 bases. CDR1 is KGHSH, CDR2 LQKENI, per germline. The CDR3 is made up of 16 amino acids. V gave up 5 bases and J gave up 2 bases; unmatched junction bases: 10. In DNA form, the CDR3 reads TGTGCCAGCTCAGAGGGAGCGGGGAGCCTCACAGATACGCAGTATTTT. This codes for CASSEGAGSLTDTQYF. Based on the CDR3 plus reference TRBV18 and TRBJ2-3, the full variable domain is NAGVMQNPRHLVRRRGQEARLRCSPMKGHSHVYWYRQLPEEGLKFMVYLQKENIIDESGMPKERFSAEFPKEGPSILRIQQVVRGDSAAYFCASSEGAGSLTDTQYFGPGTRLTVL.

This chain uses TRBV2 with TRBJ1-1, with 10 bases matching TRBD1. CDR1 and CDR2 (germline): SNHLY, FYNNEI. V lost 8 bases to trimming and J lost 3 bases; unmatched junction nucleotides: 3. CDR3 size: 13 residues. The CDR3 is CASVGQGDTEAFF. CDR3 nucleotide sequence: TGTGCCAGCGTAGGACAGGGGGACACTGAAGCTTTCTTT. Complete variable domain (other parts from reference TRBV2 and TRBJ1-1): EPEVTQTPSHQVTQMGQEVILRCVPISNHLYFYWYRQILGQKVEFLVSFYNNEISEKSEIFDDQFSVERPDGSNFTLKIRSTKLEDSAMYFCASVGQGDTEAFFGQGTRLTVV.

The CDR3 region is CASSLEGVRTEAFF. As DNA, the CDR3 is TGTGCCAGCAGTTTAGAGGGAGTGAGGACTGAAGCTTTCTTT. The rearrangement links TRBV28 to TRBJ1-1; no reliable D call. In germline, CDR1 is MDHEN, CDR2 SYDVKM. Trimming removed 2 bases from V and 5 bases from J, with 12 bases in between. This CDR3 is 14 amino acids long.

This clone was recorded only once. This chain links TRBV7-3 with TRBJ2-3; possible D gene TRBD2, 6 bases. Germline assignment: CDR1 SGHTA and CDR2 FQGTGA. V was clipped by 5 bases and J by 0 bases, with 9 bases between them. The CDR3 spans 14 residues. CDR3 amino acids: CASSTGTSTDTQYF. The CDR3 coding sequence is TGTGCCAGCAGCACCGGGACTAGCACAGATACGCAGTATTTT.

This chain links TRBV27 with TRBJ1-5; a possible D gene is TRBD1 (6 bases). V shed 0 bases and J shed 6 bases, with 24 bases lying between them. There are 19 residues in the CDR3. From germline, CDR1 is MNHEY and CDR2 SMNVEV (reference sequence). The CDR3 bases are TGTGCCAGCAGTTTATCGTCCCCCACAGGGTTGTTTCCAAGTCAGCCCCAGCATTTT. It is translated as CASSLSSPTGLFPSQPQHF.

The chain uses TRBV5-4 and TRBJ2-3, with D tentatively TRBD2 (7 bases). The CDR3 covers 15 residues. Germline assignment: CDR1 SGHNT and CDR2 YYREEE (reference sequence). With 1 base removed from V and 3 bases from J, the gap between germline ends came to 12 bases. CDR3 region: CASSLREGGTDTQYF. For the CDR3, the DNA is TGTGCCAGCAGCTTGAGGGAGGGGGGTACAGATACGCAGTATTTT.

On this clone: Given a far larger clone just one base away, this is likely a sequencing read error. The rearrangement joins TRBV5-6 to TRBJ2-3; perhaps TRBD2 as D (5 bases). CDR3 length equals 12 residues. Trimming cost V 4 bases and J 3 bases, with 6 bases left between them. Germline CDR1 and CDR2: SGHDT and YYEEEE. CDR3 DNA sequence: TGTGCCAGCAGCCGCGGGACAGATACGCAGTATTTT. This translates into CASSRGTDTQYF.

Here the CDR3 reads CASSLGHSNTEAFF. As DNA, the CDR3 is TGTGCCAGCAGCTTGGGACACTCGAACACTGAAGCTTTCTTT. This sequence joins TRBV7-9 and TRBJ1-1; a weak D match, TRBD1 (6 bases). The germline V gene has CDR1 SEHNR and CDR2 FQNEAQ (reference sequence). V lost 3 bases and J lost 1, with 9 bases in between. The length of the CDR3 is 14 residues.

This chain joins TRBV28 and TRBJ1-3; TRBD1 matches 8 bases. The J segment lost 3 bases and the V segment lost 5 bases, leaving 0 bases of the junction unmatched. CDR1 and CDR2 (germline): MDHEN, SYDVKM. This CDR3 contains 13 residues. For the CDR3, the DNA is TGTGCCAGCAGTGGACAGGGTGGAAACACCATATATTTT. This encodes CASSGQGGNTIYF.

The rearrangement links TRBV6-6 to TRBJ2-1, with TRBD2 identical over 8 bases. The CDR3 runs 14 residues. Germline V gene lookup returns CDR1 MNHNY and CDR2 SVGAGI (reference sequence). The CDR3: CAAGRGRTFNEQFF. CDR3 nucleotide sequence: TGTGCAGCCGGGAGGGGTCGGACCTTCAATGAGCAGTTCTTC.

This chain uses TRBV5-6 with TRBJ1-1; 7 bases are a match to TRBD1. The CDR3 spans 15 residues. J was trimmed by 0 bases and V by 0 bases; bases with no gene match: 2. The germline V gene has CDR1 SGHDT and CDR2 YYEEEE. The chain's CDR3 is CASSLEQGMNTEAFF. The DNA of the CDR3 is TGTGCCAGCAGCTTGGAACAGGGGATGAACACTGAAGCTTTCTTT.

V gene TRBV5-4 combines with J gene TRBJ2-7, with D tentatively TRBD2 (5 bases). Germline V gene data show CDR1 as SGHNT and CDR2 as YYREEE (reference sequence). The ends were cut back, 2 bases at V and 5 bases at J, with 14 bases in the middle. The CDR3 totals 14 residues. The CDR3 sequence is CASSFGGGTDEQYF. The CDR3 DNA is TGTGCCAGCAGCTTTGGCGGAGGTACGGACGAGCAGTACTTC.

This chain uses TRBV6-4 with TRBJ2-1, with no clear D. In germline, CDR1 is MRHNA, CDR2 SNTAGT. This CDR3 spans 13 amino acids. The V end lost 5 bases, the J end lost 5 bases, and 10 bases lay between the germline ends. The CDR3 DNA reads as TGTGCCAGCAGTACGACTGAGAACAATGAGCAGTTCTTC. As protein: CASSTTENNEQFF.

The V gene is TRBV7-9, the J gene TRBJ1-5; 7 positions agree with TRBD1. The length of the CDR3 is 15 residues. With V trimmed by 5 bases and J by 6 bases, 10 bases remained unmatched. Germline CDR1 is SEHNR and CDR2 is FQNEAQ (reference sequence). DNA of the CDR3: TGTGCCAGCAGCCCGTCGCAGGGGGTTGGTCAGCCCCAGCATTTT. Its protein product is CASSPSQGVGQPQHF.

The chain links TRBV5-1 to TRBJ2-7; tentative D call: TRBD1 (5 bases). The CDR3 covers 15 residues. Germline CDR1 and CDR2: SGHRS and YFSETQ. With 2 bases removed from V and 3 bases from J, the gap between germline ends came to 15 bases. This CDR3 reads CASSFGQGGDYEQYF. The CDR3 DNA reads as TGCGCCAGCAGCTTCGGGCAGGGTGGGGACTACGAGCAGTACTTC.